A single sample gave rise to the 12 T cell receptor beta chains below, sequenced in a study of identical twins. TCRdb reprocessed the 5' RACE reads with MiXCR, giving one entry per CDR3 protein. The sample consists of hundreds of thousands of distinct CDR3 sequences, under 9% of them appearing once. In addition, the sample was reused for a study of yellow fever vaccine responses in identical twins.

Sequenced input: memory (CD45RO+) T cells sorted from blood. Receptor source: a woman younger than 30 in good health.

This clonotype was seen a handful of times. The CDR3 is CASSQTGIPEKLFF. CDR3 nucleotide sequence: TGTGCCAGCAGCCAAACAGGGATACCGGAAAAACTGTTTTTT. The chain has TRBV11-2 and TRBJ1-4, with D possibly matching TRBD1 (6 bases). Germline-derived CDR1 and CDR2 are SGHAT and FQNNGV. The V gene lost 5 bases and the J gene lost 8 bases, with 15 bases spanning the gap. The CDR3 extends over 14 amino acids.

This clonotype was counted ten times or more. The rearrangement uses TRBV20-1 and TRBJ2-1; 7 bases are a match to TRBD1. Per the germline V gene, CDR1 is DFQATT and CDR2 is SNEGSKA (reference sequence). The CDR3 totals 13 residues. Trimming at V came to 8 bases and at J to 4 bases, leaving 8 bases not matched to a gene. The CDR3 sequence is CSPDREKYNEQFF. In DNA, the CDR3 is TGCAGTCCCGACAGGGAGAAGTACAATGAGCAGTTCTTC.

This clonotype was seen at least ten times. The chain employs TRBV6-2 or TRBV6-3 and TRBJ2-3, with 12 bases matching TRBD1. This CDR3 has 14 residues. Germline lookup yields CDR1 MNHEY and CDR2 SVGEGT. V trimming: 9 bases; J trimming: 6 bases; junction bases outside the gene matches: 7. The CDR3 loop reads CASGGTGGADTQYF. The CDR3 DNA sequence: TGTGCCAGTGGAGGGACAGGGGGCGCGGATACGCAGTATTTT.

This clonotype came up a few times. The rearrangement links TRBV2 to TRBJ2-2; the D gene is possibly TRBD2 (7 bases). The CDR3 length is 15 residues. The germline V gene encodes CDR1 SNHLY and CDR2 FYNNEI. Trimming removed 7 bases at V and 2 bases at J, with 14 bases between. This CDR3 is CASKAGEGNTGELFF. The CDR3, as DNA: TGTGCCAGCAAGGCAGGGGAGGGTAACACCGGGGAGCTGTTTTTT.

This clonotype was seen at least ten times. The chain recombines TRBV10-2 with TRBJ1-5; unclear D gene. Germline V gene lookup returns CDR1 WSHSY and CDR2 SAAADI. The V gene lost 7 bases and the J gene lost 7 bases, with 14 bases spanning the gap. CDR3 length equals 13 residues. CDR3 in amino acids: CASKRGMGQPQHF. CDR3 nucleotide sequence: TGCGCCAGCAAGCGTGGGATGGGCCAGCCCCAGCATTTT.

The chain recombines TRBV5-1 with TRBJ2-7, with a possible D match to TRBD1 (5 bases). Germline-derived CDR1 and CDR2 are SGHRS and YFSETQ. V lost 0 bases to trimming and J lost 4 bases, with 11 bases between them. The CDR3 has 14 amino acids. The CDR3: CASSLGQTDYEQYF. For the CDR3, the DNA is TGCGCCAGCAGCTTGGGACAGACCGATTACGAGCAGTACTTC. Variable domain in full (rest from reference TRBV5-1 and TRBJ2-7): KAGVTQTPRYLIKTRGQQVTLSCSPISGHRSVSWYQQTPGQGLQFLFEYFSETQRNKGNFPGRFSGRQFSNSRSEMNVSTLELGDSALYLCASSLGQTDYEQYFGPGTRLTVT.

This clonotype was seen ten or more times. The chain joins TRBV4-2 to TRBJ2-4, with 8 bases matching TRBD1. Germline V CDR1 and CDR2: LGHNA, YNFKEQ. V was pared by 4 bases and J by 1 base, with 6 bases of the junction left unmatched. The CDR3 runs 16 residues. The CDR3 DNA reads as TGTGCCAGCAGCCTACTGACAGGGGATGCCAAAAACATTCAGTACTTC. Protein: CASSLLTGDAKNIQYF.

Notes on this clonotype: One end of the junction varies from germline; a read error may be responsible. The chain employs TRBV3-1 and TRBJ2-3, with TRBD2 matching 7 bases. Germline CDR1 is LGHDT and CDR2 is YNNKEL (reference sequence). The CDR3 is 14 residues long. This chain's CDR3 is CASSVAGTTDTRYF. The DNA of the CDR3 is TGTGCCAGCAGTGTAGCGGGTACCACAGATACGCGGTATTTT.

As DNA, the CDR3 is TGCAGTGCCAAAACAGCGGATCCCACAGATACGCAGTATTTT. Translation gives CSAKTADPTDTQYF. The V and J genes are TRBV20-1 and TRBJ2-3; D may be TRBD2 (5 bases). CDR3 size: 14 residues. Germline V CDR1 and CDR2: DFQATT, SNEGSKA (reference sequence). V lost 6 bases, J lost 2 bases, and 15 bases lay in between.

This clonotype was detected ten times or more. The chain uses TRBV5-1 and TRBJ1-6; D perhaps matches TRBD1 (5 bases). Trimming took 4 bases from V and 0 from J, leaving 17 bases between them. This CDR3 spans 18 amino acids. The germline gives CDR1 SGHRS, CDR2 YFSETQ. The CDR3 DNA reads as TGCGCCAGCAGCCAAGGGACCGGGATAGGCTCCTATAATTCACCCCTCCACTTT. Its translation: CASSQGTGIGSYNSPLHF.

This clonotype has more than one count but fewer than ten. This sequence joins TRBV20-1 and TRBJ2-5; no clear D gene. Trimming cost V 8 bases and J 5 bases, with 18 bases left between them. Germline-derived CDR1 and CDR2 are DFQATT and SNEGSKA (reference sequence). There are 13 residues in the CDR3. The CDR3 is CSPQDGMRETQYF. The CDR3, as DNA: TGCAGTCCCCAAGATGGAATGAGGGAGACCCAGTACTTC.

The CDR3: CSVRVSGQETQYF. CDR3 sequence (DNA): TGCAGCGTTCGGGTGAGCGGCCAAGAGACCCAGTACTTC. The chain joins TRBV29-1 to TRBJ2-5; weak D call: TRBD2 (5 bases). Looked up from germline, CDR1 is SQVTM and CDR2 is ANQGSEA. The germline V and J ends were trimmed by 5 bases and 1 base, with 11 bases remaining between them. This CDR3 is 13 amino acids long.